This T cell receptor (beta chain) originates from a study of blood T cell repertoires in COVID-19. Only a few counts were recorded for this clone. The CDR3 has 13 amino acids. Per germline, CDR1 MNHNY and CDR2 SVGAGI (reference sequence). The V and J ends lost 4 bases and 3 bases respectively, with 9 bases between them. In the authors' workflow: Amplification with reference gene primers provided the estimates of nucleated cell counts. Repertoires were generated with immunoSEQ multiplex PCR, while TCRdb's copy carries only in-frame clones and drops some. The V and J calls and clone size are taken from that table; D and trimming were inferred from the DNA. The data contain some 150,000 clones, 80% to 90% of them singletons.

The V gene is TRBV6-6, the J gene TRBJ1-1; no reliable D call. The sequence was obtained from a woman in her forties or fifties in a cohort sampled during active or convalescent COVID-19. The sample taken for sequencing was peripheral blood. The CDR3 nucleotides read TGTGCCAGCAGTTCGCACATGGACACTGAAGCTTTCTTT. Its protein is CASSSHMDTEAFF.